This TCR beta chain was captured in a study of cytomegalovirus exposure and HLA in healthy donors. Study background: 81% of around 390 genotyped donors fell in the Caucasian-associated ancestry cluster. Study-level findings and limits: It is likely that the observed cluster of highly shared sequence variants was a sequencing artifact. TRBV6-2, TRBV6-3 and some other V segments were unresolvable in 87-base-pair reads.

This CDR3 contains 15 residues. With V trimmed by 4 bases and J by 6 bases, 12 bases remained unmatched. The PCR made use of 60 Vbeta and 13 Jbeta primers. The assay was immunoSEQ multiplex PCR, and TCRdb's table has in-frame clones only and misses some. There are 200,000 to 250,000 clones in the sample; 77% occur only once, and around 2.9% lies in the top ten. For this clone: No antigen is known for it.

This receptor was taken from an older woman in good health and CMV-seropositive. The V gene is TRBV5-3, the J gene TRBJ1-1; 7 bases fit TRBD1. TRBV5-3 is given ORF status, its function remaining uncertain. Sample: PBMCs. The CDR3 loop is CARSQLTGEMAEAFF. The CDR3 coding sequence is TGTGCCAGAAGCCAACTAACAGGGGAAATGGCTGAAGCTTTCTTT.